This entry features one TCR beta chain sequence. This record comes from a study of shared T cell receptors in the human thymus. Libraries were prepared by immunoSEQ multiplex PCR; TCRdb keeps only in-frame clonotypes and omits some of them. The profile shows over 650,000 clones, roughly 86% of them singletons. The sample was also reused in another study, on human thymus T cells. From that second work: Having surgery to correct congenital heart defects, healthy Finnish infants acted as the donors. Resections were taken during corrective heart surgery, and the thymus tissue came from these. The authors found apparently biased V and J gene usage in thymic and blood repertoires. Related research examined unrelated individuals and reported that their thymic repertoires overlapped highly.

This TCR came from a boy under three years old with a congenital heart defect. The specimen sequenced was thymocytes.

CDR3 coding DNA: TGTGCCAGCAGTTTGACTAGCGGAGCTACCTACGAGCAGTACTTC. Translated, it gives CASSLTSGATYEQYF. The rearrangement uses TRBV28 and TRBJ2-7, with 9 bases fitting TRBD2. V shed 3 bases and J 2 bases; nucleotides not matched to a gene: 5. The CDR3 consists of 15 residues. CDR1 and CDR2 from the germline V gene are MDHEN and SYDVKM.